The clone carrying this T cell receptor (beta chain) was seen at least ten times. Antigen: not known. This specimen belongs to a study of prognosis after radiotherapy for stage I lung cancer. For the study at large: The tumors were adenocarcinoma in about a dozen patients (squamous cell carcinoma in about seven). Study observations and caveats: Unique TCR clone counts were lower following stereotactic body radiation therapy (median about 10,000 versus 6,900). Patients with and without metastases reportedly differed in TRBV and TRBJ gene usage frequencies.

Among the patients, all were node-negative on CT and PET/CT, and none had received prior chemotherapy or radiotherapy or had other malignancies. TCR beta CDR3 was amplified from genomic DNA by two-round multiplex PCR. Round one of PCR was performed, and it used primers specific to each TRBV and TRBJ gene. TCRdb fed the multiplex PCR reads into MiXCR, producing one record per CDR3 protein. The sample has approximately 31,000 distinct CDR3 sequences, 40% to 60% seen once. The CDR3 runs to 16 residues. Germline CDR1 is SGHRS and CDR2 is YFSETQ. The V gene end was trimmed by 3 bases and the J gene end by 5 bases; junction bases not matched to a gene: 10.

Specimen: PBMCs, collected before or after stereotactic body radiation therapy (not recorded which). This clonotype originated in a donor older than 45 with non-small cell lung cancer. This chain links TRBV5-1 with TRBJ1-4; 7 nucleotides match TRBD1. The CDR3, as DNA: TGCGCCAGCAGCTCTAGAAGGGACAGAATGAATGAAAAACTGTTTTTT. Protein product: CASSSRRDRMNEKLFF.